These T cell receptor beta chains were read from a single sample in a study of OX40 agonist ivuxolimab in advanced cancers. Only in-frame clones appear in the TCRdb table, and some are missing; sequencing was by immunoSEQ multiplex PCR. The sample consists of about 47,000 clones, around 85% of them appearing once. The sequencing here drew on CD4+ or CD8+ T cells sorted from blood, taken in a trial of the OX40 agonist ivuxolimab. The source of these receptors is an adult with an advanced solid tumor such as melanoma, head and neck, liver or kidney cancer. Each CDR3 is given with its conserved first and last residue. A D gene is named only where the DNA matches it firmly. Where a row states a size, it is once, few, many or the class of an expanded clone; other rows omit it.

v_gene	j_gene	abundance	d_gene	CDR3nt	CDR3aa
TRBV11-2	TRBJ2-1	.	TRBD2	TGTGCCAGCAGCTTATTGACTAGCGGGGACAATGAGCAGTTCTTC	CASSLLTSGDNEQFF
TRBV18	TRBJ2-1	.	.	TGTGCCAGCTCACCCTCGACCAGGTCCGACAATGAGCAGTTCTTC	CASSPSTRSDNEQFF
TRBV29-1	TRBJ2-7	once	TRBD1	TGCAGCGTTGAGGCACGGGACAGGGACCCCGAGCAGTACTTC	CSVEARDRDPEQYF
TRBV4-1	TRBJ1-5	.	.	TGCGCCAGCAGCCAAATACCCCTTAGCAATCAGCCCCAGCATTTT	CASSQIPLSNQPQHF
TRBV19	TRBJ1-2	.	TRBD1	TGTGCCAGTAGTATAACAGGGGGCAGGGTTAACTATGGCTACACCTTC	CASSITGGRVNYGYTF
TRBV9	TRBJ2-7	.	TRBD2	TGTGCCAGCAGCATCGGACTAGCGGGGGGGAACGAGCAGTACTTC	CASSIGLAGGNEQYF
TRBV19	TRBJ2-7	.	TRBD2	TGTGCCAGTAGTATAGGCCCAGCGGGGGCCTACGAGCAGTACTTC	CASSIGPAGAYEQYF
TRBV7-9	TRBJ1-5	.	TRBD1	TGTGCCAGCAGACCAGGACAGGGTGGGCCCCAGCATTTT	CASRPGQGGPQHF
TRBV5-8	TRBJ1-2	.	.	TGTGCCAGCTATACCCTCCGGGACACTGCTAACTATGGCTACACCTTC	CASYTLRDTANYGYTF
TRBV11-2	TRBJ2-1	.	TRBD2	TGTGCCAGCAGCTTACGCGGACTAGCGGGGGGCGATGAGCAGTTCTTC	CASSLRGLAGGDEQFF
TRBV2	TRBJ1-4	.	TRBD1	TGTGCCAGCAGTGTCGACAGGGAGTCAACTAATGAAAAACTGTTTTTT	CASSVDRESTNEKLFF
TRBV4-1	TRBJ2-3	.	TRBD2	TGCGCCAGCTCCAGCGGGATAGGGGGACTAGCATCTATCACAGATACGCAGTATTTT	CASSSGIGGLASITDTQYF